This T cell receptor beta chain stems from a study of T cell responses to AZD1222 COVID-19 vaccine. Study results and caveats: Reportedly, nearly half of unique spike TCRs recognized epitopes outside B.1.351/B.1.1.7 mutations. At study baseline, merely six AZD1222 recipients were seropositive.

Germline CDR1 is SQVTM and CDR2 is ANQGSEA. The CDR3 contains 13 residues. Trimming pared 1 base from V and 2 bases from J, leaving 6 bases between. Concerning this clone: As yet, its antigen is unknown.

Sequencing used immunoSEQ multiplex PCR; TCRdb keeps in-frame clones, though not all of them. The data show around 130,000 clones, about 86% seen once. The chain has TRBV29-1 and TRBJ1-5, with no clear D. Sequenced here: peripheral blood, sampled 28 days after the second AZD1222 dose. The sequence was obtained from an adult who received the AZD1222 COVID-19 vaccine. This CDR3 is CSVEGGGNQPQHF. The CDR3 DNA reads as TGCAGCGTTGAAGGTGGGGGCAATCAGCCCCAGCATTTT.